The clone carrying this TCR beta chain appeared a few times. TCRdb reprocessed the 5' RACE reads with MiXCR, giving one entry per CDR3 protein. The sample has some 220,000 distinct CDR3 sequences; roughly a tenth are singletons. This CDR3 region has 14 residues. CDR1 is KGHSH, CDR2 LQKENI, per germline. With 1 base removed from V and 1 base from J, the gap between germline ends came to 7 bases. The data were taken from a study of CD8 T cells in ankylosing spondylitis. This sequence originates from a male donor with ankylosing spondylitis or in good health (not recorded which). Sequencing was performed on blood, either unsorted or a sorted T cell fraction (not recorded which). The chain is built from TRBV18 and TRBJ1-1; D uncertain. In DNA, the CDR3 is TGTGCCAGCTCACCACTTTCAGAGAACACTGAAGCTTTCTTT. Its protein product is CASSPLSENTEAFF.